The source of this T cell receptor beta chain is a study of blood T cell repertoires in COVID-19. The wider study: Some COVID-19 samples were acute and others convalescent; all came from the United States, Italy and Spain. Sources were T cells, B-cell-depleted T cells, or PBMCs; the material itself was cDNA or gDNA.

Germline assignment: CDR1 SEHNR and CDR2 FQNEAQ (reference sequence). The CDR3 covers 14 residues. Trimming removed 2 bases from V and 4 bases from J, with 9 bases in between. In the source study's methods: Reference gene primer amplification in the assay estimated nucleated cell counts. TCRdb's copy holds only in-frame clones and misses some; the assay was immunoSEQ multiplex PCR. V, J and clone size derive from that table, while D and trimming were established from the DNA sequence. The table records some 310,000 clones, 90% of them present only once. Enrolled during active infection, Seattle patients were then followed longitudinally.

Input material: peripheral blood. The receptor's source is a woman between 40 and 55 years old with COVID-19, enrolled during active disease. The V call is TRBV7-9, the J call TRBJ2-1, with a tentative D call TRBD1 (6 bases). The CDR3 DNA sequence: TGTGCCAGCAGCTTACAGGGGATTTACAATGAGCAGTTCTTC. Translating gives CASSLQGIYNEQFF.